The present TCR beta chain was sequenced within a study of T cells in Graves' hyperthyroidism and ophthalmopathy. Study background: Pretreatment peripheral blood was obtained at initial diagnosis. Broader study findings: The model made its ophthalmopathy prediction, and onset followed a median around six months later.

The V segment lost 2 bases and the J segment 6 bases; nucleotides outside the gene matches: 7. Germline V gene sequence: CDR1 MNHEY, CDR2 SVGEGT. The CDR3 contains 14 residues. Uncontrolled infection, other autoimmune disease, pregnancy and lactation each barred patients from inclusion. Each diagnosis drew on symptoms, thyroxine, TRAb, thyroid ultrasound and orbital computed tomography findings. Researchers took RNA transcripts and amplified the TCR beta CDR3 regions from them. Carried out on the TCR CDR3, a first-round RT-PCR used the HTBI primer set. Each CDR3 protein gets one entry after TCRdb re-called the multiplex PCR reads with MiXCR. The sample comprises fewer than 650,000 distinct CDR3 sequences, over 12% of which are singletons, and around 4.1% rests with the top ten. At least ten counts were recorded for this clonotype. Its antigen is as yet unknown.

The genes are TRBV6-2 or TRBV6-3 and TRBJ2-7, with 7 bases fitting TRBD2. This clonotype was sampled from a woman in her thirties or forties with Graves' ophthalmopathy. The sequenced sample consisted of blood. CDR3 nucleotide sequence: TGTGCCAGCAGTTACGCGGGGGACGGGGGCGAGCAGTACTTC. It encodes CASSYAGDGGEQYF.